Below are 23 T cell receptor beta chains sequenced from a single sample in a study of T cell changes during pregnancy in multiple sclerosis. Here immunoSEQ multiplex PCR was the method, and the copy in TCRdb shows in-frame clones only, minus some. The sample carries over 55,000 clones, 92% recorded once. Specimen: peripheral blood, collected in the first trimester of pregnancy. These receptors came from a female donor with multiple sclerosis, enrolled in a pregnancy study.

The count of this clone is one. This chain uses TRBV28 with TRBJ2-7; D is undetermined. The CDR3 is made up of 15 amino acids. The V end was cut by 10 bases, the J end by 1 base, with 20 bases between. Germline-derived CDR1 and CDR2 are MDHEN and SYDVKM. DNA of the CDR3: TGTGCCACGCAACGATCTATCTCCGGGTCCTACGAGCAGTACTTC. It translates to CATQRSISGSYEQYF.

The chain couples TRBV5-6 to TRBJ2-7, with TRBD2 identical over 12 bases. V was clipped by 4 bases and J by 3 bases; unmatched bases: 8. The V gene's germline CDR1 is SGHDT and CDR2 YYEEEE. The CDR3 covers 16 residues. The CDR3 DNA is TGTGCCAGCAGCCTCCCTAGCGGGAGGGATGGCTACGAGCAGTACTTC. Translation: CASSLPSGRDGYEQYF.

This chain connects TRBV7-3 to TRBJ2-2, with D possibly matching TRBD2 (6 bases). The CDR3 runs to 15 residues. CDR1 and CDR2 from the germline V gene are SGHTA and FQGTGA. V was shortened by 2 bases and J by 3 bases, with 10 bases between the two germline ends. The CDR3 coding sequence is TGTGCCAGCAGCTTATTGGGGGGAGACACCGGGGAGCTGTTTTTT. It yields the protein CASSLLGGDTGELFF.

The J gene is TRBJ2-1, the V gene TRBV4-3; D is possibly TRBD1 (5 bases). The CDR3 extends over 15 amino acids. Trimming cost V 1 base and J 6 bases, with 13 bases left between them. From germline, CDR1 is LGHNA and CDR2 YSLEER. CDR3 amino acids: CASSQAPGWSNEQFF. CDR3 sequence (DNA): TGCGCCAGCAGCCAAGCGCCAGGGTGGAGCAATGAGCAGTTCTTC.

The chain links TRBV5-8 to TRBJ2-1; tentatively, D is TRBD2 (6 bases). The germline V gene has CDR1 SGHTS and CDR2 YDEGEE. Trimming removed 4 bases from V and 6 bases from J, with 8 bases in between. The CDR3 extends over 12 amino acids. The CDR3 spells CASSRRGNEQFF. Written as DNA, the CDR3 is TGTGCCAGCAGCCGGAGGGGCAATGAGCAGTTCTTC.

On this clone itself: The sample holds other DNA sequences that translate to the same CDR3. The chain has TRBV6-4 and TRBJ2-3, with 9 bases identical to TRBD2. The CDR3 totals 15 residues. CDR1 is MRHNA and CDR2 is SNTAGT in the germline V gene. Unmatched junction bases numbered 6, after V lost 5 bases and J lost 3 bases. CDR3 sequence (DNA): TGTGCCAGCAGTCTTCAAGCGGGAGGTACAGATACGCAGTATTTT. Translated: CASSLQAGGTDTQYF.

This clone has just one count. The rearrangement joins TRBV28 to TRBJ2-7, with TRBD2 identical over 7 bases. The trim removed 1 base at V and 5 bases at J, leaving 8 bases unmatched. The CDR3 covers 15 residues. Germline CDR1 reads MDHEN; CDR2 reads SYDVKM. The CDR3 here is CASSLFTAGLNEQYF. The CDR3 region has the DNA TGTGCCAGCAGTTTATTCACAGCGGGACTTAACGAGCAGTACTTC.

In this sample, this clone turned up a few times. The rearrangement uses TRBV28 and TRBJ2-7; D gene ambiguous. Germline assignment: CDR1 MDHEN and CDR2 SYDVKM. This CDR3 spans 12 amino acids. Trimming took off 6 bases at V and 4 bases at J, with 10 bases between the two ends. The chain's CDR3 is CASRVTMYEQYF. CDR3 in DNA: TGTGCCAGCAGAGTCACTATGTACGAGCAGTACTTC.

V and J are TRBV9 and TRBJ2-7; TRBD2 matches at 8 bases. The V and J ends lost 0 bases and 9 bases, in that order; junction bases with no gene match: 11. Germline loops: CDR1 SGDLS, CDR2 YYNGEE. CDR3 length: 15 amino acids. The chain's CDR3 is CASSVGSSGSSRQYF. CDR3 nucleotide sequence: TGTGCCAGCAGCGTAGGGTCTAGCGGGTCTTCAAGGCAGTACTTC.

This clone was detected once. CDR3 protein: CASRPLGEWEQFF. The CDR3 DNA follows: TGTGCCAGCAGACCTCTAGGAGAATGGGAGCAGTTCTTC. This chain links TRBV6-5 with TRBJ2-1; D is unresolved. With 6 bases removed from V and 10 bases from J, the gap between germline ends came to 16 bases. This CDR3 contains 13 residues. Germline CDR1 MNHEY, CDR2 SVGAGI.

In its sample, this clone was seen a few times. DNA of the CDR3: TGTGCCAGCAGCTTGATGCAGGGGGCCTCTGAAGCTTTCTTT. Its protein is CASSLMQGASEAFF. The V and J genes are TRBV5-8 and TRBJ1-1, with TRBD1 matching 8 bases. V was clipped by 1 base and J by 6 bases; unmatched bases: 5. Looked up from germline, CDR1 is SGHTS and CDR2 is YDEGEE. This CDR3 has 14 amino acids.

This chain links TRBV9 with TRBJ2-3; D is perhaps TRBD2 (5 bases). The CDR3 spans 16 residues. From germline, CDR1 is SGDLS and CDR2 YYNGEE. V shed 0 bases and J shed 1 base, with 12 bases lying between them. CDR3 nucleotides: TGTGCCAGCAGCGTAGCTACCGGGGTCGGCACAGATACGCAGTATTTT. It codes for CASSVATGVGTDTQYF.

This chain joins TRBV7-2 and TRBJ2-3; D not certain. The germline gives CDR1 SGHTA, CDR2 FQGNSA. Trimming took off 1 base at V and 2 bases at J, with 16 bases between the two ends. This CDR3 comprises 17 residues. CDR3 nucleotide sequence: TGTGCCAGCAGCTTAGGGTTTAGTCGCGCCTTCACAGATACGCAGTATTTT. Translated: CASSLGFSRAFTDTQYF.

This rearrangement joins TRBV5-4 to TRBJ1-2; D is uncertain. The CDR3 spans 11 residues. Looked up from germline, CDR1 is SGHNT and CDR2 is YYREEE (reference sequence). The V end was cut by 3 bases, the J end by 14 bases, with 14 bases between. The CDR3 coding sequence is TGTGCCAGCAGCTCTTGGGGAGCCCCTACCTTC. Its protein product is CASSSWGAPTF.

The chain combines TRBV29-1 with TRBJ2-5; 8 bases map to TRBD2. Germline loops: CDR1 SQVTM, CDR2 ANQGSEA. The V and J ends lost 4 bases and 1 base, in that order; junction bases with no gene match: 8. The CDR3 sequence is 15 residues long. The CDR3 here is CSVATGGGPQETQYF. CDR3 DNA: TGCAGCGTTGCAACCGGGGGGGGGCCCCAAGAGACCCAGTACTTC.

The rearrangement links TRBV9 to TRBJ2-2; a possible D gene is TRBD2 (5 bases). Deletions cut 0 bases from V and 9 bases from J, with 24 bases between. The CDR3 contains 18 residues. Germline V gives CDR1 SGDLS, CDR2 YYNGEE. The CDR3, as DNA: TGTGCCAGCAGCGTAGCTTCCCCCTGGACTGGAGAACACCGGGAGCTGTTTTTT. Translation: CASSVASPWTGEHRELFF.

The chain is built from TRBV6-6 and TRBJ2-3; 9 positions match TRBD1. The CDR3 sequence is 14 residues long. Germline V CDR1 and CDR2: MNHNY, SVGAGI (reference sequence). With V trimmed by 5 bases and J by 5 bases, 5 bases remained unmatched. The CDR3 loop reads CASSKRTGEDTQYF. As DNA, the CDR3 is TGTGCCAGCAGTAAAAGGACAGGGGAAGATACGCAGTATTTT.

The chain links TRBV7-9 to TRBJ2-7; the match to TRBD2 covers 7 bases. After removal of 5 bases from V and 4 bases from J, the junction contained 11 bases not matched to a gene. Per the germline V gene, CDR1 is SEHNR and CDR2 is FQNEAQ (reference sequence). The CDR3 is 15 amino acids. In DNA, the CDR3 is TGTGCCAGCAGCACCTCTCCCGGGGGGAGTTACGAGCAGTACTTC. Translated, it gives CASSTSPGGSYEQYF.

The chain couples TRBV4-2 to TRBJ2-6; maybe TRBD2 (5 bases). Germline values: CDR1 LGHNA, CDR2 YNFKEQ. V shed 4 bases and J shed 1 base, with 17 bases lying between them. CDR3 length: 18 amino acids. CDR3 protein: CASSPRPEGRSGANVLTF. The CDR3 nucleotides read TGTGCCAGCAGCCCCCGGCCCGAGGGCCGATCTGGGGCCAACGTCCTGACTTTC.

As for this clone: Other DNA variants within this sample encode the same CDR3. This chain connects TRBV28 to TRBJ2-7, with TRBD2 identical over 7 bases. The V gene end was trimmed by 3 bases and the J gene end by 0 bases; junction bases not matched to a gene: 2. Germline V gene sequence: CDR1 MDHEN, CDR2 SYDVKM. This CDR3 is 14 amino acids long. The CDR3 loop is CASSLGGSSYEQYF. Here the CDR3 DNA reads TGTGCCAGCAGTTTGGGCGGGAGCTCCTACGAGCAGTACTTC.

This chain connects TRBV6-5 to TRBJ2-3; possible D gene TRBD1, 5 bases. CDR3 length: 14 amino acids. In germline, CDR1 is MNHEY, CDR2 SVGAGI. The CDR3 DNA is TGTGTCGTCACGTCTGGGCAGGGCGCAGATACGCAGTATTTT. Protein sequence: CVVTSGQGADTQYF.

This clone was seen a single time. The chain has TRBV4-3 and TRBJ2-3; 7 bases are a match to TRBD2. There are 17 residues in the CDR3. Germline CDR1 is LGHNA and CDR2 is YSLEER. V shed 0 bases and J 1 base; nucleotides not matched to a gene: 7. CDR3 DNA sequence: TGCGCCAGCAGCCAAGATCGAGGCGGGAGTGGCACAGATACGCAGTATTTT. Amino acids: CASSQDRGGSGTDTQYF.

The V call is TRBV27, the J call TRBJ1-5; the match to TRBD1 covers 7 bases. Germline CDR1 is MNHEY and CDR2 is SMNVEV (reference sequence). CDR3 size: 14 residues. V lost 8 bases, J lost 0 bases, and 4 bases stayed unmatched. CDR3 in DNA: TGTGCCAGCGGGACAGAGAATAGCAATCAGCCCCAGCATTTT. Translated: CASGTENSNQPQHF.